The rows below give T cell receptor beta chains drawn from one sample of a study of regulatory T cells in long-lasting Graves disease. One entry per CDR3 protein, called by TCRdb with MiXCR from the multiplex PCR reads. The table records a few hundred thousand distinct CDR3 sequences, 20% to 25% of them present only once. The sequencing here drew on peripheral blood mononuclear cells (PBMCs), taken when the disease was refractory, from a patient treated with antithyroid drugs. The origin of the receptors is a female donor with Graves disease. Each CDR3 is given with its conserved first and last residue. The D gene is left open where the match is weak. Expanded clones are given a class, and other clones once, few, many or no size at all.

>TRBJ1-1|15|many|NA|TRBV28
TGTGCCAGCAGTGGGCGTATTGGGAGGAACACTGAAGCTTTCTTT
CASSGRIGRNTEAFF
>TRBJ2-5|13|NA|NA|TRBV29-1
TGCAGCGTTGAATTCAGCGGGCAAGAGACCCAGTACTTC
CSVEFSGQETQYF
>TRBJ2-7|13|NA|NA|TRBV7-6
TGTGCCAGCAGCTTAGGGAAAACCTACGGGCAGTACTTC
CASSLGKTYGQYF
>TRBJ2-7|16|many|TRBD2|TRBV11-2
TGTGCCAGCAGCTTAACGGGACTAGCGGGGACCTACGAGCAGTACTTC
CASSLTGLAGTYEQYF
>TRBJ1-5|16|few|TRBD1|TRBV19
TGTGCCAGTAGTCTAACCGGGACAGGGGTTAATCAGCCCCAGCATTTT
CASSLTGTGVNQPQHF
>TRBJ2-6|16|few|NA|TRBV2
TGTGCCAGCAGCCCGGCCCCTAGCTCTGGGGCCAACGTCCTGACTTTC
CASSPAPSSGANVLTF
>TRBJ2-2|14|few|TRBD1|TRBV19
TGTGCCAGTATCGGACAGGTGAACACCGGGGAGCTGTTTTTT
CASIGQVNTGELFF
>TRBJ2-2|15|NA|NA|TRBV29-1
TGCAGCGTTGGAGGTACAGTCCGGAACACCGGGGAGCTGTTTTTT
CSVGGTVRNTGELFF
>TRBJ1-2|12|few|NA|TRBV5-4
TGTGCCAGCAGCTCCCCAGATACGGGCTACACCTTC
CASSSPDTGYTF
>TRBJ2-2|16|NA|TRBD1|TRBV20-1
TGCAGTGCTAGAGATCGGGCGACAGGGGAGACCGGGGAGCTGTTTTTT
CSARDRATGETGELFF
>TRBJ2-1|17|NA|TRBD2|TRBV11-2
TGTGCCAGCAGCTTCCTAGCGGGAGGGCCCGGTCGTAATGAGCAGTTCTTC
CASSFLAGGPGRNEQFF
>TRBJ2-7|14|NA|NA|TRBV6-2/TRBV6-3
TGTGCCAGCAGTTTTCCGGGATATCCCTACGAGCAGTACTTC
CASSFPGYPYEQYF
>TRBJ1-5|13|NA|NA|TRBV7-9
TGTGCCAGCAGCTTGGATGCCAATCAGCCCCAGCATTTT
CASSLDANQPQHF
>TRBJ2-4|16|few|TRBD2|TRBV7-3
TGTGCCAGCAGCGAACCGGGACTAGCGGGAGGGGGCATTCAGTACTTC
CASSEPGLAGGGIQYF
>TRBJ2-7|13|many|NA|TRBV6-1
TGTGCCAGCAGTGTAGACAACTCCTACGAGCAGTACTTC
CASSVDNSYEQYF
>TRBJ1-3|15|NA|NA|TRBV2
TGTGCCAGCGCCTATGCGGCAAACGCTGGAACCACCATATATTTT
CASAYAANAGTTIYF
>TRBJ2-5|15|NA|TRBD1|TRBV6-4
TGTGCCAGCAGTGCCGGGACAGGGGTTACGGAGACCCAGTACTTC
CASSAGTGVTETQYF
>TRBJ1-2|14|NA|TRBD1|TRBV9
TGTGCCAGCAGCGCAGACAGGGGGGACTATGGCTACACCTTC
CASSADRGDYGYTF
>TRBJ1-1|14|NA|TRBD1|TRBV7-8
TGTGCCAGCAGCAGGGGACAGGGGGCGACTGAAGCTTTCTTT
CASSRGQGATEAFF
>TRBJ2-5|15|many|NA|TRBV28
TGTGCCAGCAGTTTGGGGGCCCTAATTCAAGAGACCCAGTACTTC
CASSLGALIQETQYF
>TRBJ1-2|14|few|NA|TRBV29-1
TGCAGCGTTGATGGGGATACCTCTAACTATGGCTACACCTTC
CSVDGDTSNYGYTF
>TRBJ2-1|15|NA|TRBD2|TRBV24-1
TGTGCCACCAGTGATTTCCTAGCGGGACACAATGAGCAGTTCTTC
CATSDFLAGHNEQFF
>TRBJ1-1|13|few|TRBD1|TRBV20-1
TGCAGTGCTAGAGGGACAGGTGTTAAGGAAGCTTTCTTT
CSARGTGVKEAFF
>TRBJ2-2|14|many|NA|TRBV2
TGTGCCAGCAGGGATTCGGCCGTACCCGGGGAGCTGTTTTTT
CASRDSAVPGELFF
>TRBJ2-7|11|NA|NA|TRBV20-1
TGCAGTGTTCTCCAGACCTACGAGCAGTACTTC
CSVLQTYEQYF
>TRBJ2-7|15|NA|NA|TRBV7-2
TGTGCCAGCAGCCAGGCTAGCTTCGGGTCCTACGAGCAGTACTTC
CASSQASFGSYEQYF